These 24 T cell receptor beta chains were sequenced from one sample in a study of blood T cell repertoires in COVID-19. Profiled with immunoSEQ multiplex PCR; TCRdb holds only in-frame clones, not every one. The sample consists of around 250,000 clones, roughly 88% of them appearing once. Sequenced material: PBMCs or T cells enriched from blood (not recorded which). Receptor source: a woman aged 45-59 years who had recovered from COVID-19.

This clone was seen more than once but under ten times. Within the sample, other DNA sequences also encode this same CDR3. V and J are TRBV3-1 (or the pseudogene TRBV3-2) and TRBJ2-4; D gene unclear. Germline V gives CDR1 LGHDT, CDR2 YNNKEL (reference sequence). This CDR3 has 12 amino acids. V gave up 1 base and J gave up 5 bases, with 3 bases separating them. The CDR3 DNA reads TGTGCCAGCAGCCAAGCAGAAAACATTCAGTACTTC. The encoded protein is CASSQAENIQYF.

The rearrangement uses TRBV9 and TRBJ1-2; D call uncertain. This CDR3 has 11 residues. Trimming left V 4 bases short and J 11 bases short, with 12 bases between. The germline V gene has CDR1 SGDLS and CDR2 YYNGEE. The chain's CDR3 is CASSHSRVYTF. The CDR3, as DNA: TGTGCCAGCAGCCACTCGAGAGTGTACACCTTC. The full variable domain, rest sourced from reference TRBV9 and TRBJ1-2, is DSGVTQTPKHLITATGQRVTLRCSPRSGDLSVYWYQQSLDQGLQFLIQYYNGEERAKGNILERFSAQQFPDLHSELNLSSLELGDSALYFCASSHSRVYTFGSGTRLTVV.

The rearrangement joins TRBV28 to TRBJ2-1, with D unclear. Germline values: CDR1 MDHEN, CDR2 SYDVKM. The CDR3 has 13 residues. Trimming pared 6 bases from V and 0 bases from J, leaving 6 bases between. The CDR3 region is CASRRDSYNEQFF. The CDR3 bases are TGTGCCAGCAGAAGAGACTCCTACAATGAGCAGTTCTTC.

The chain uses TRBV7-8 and TRBJ1-2; 8 positions match TRBD1. V gave up 5 bases and J gave up 5 bases; unmatched junction bases: 7. Germline CDR1 is SGHVS and CDR2 is FQNEAQ. The length of the CDR3 is 14 residues. The CDR3 nucleotides are TGTGCCAGCAGCCTGGACAGGGTGGGGTATGGCTACACCTTC. Translation gives CASSLDRVGYGYTF. Full variable domain (missing parts from reference TRBV7-8 and TRBJ1-2): GAGVSQSPRYKVAKRGQDVALRCDPISGHVSLFWYQQALGQGPEFLTYFQNEAQLDKSGLPSDRFFAERPEGSVSTLKIQRTQQEDSAVYLCASSLDRVGYGYTFGSGTRLTVV.

The chain is built from TRBV12-5 and TRBJ1-2; 9 nucleotides line up with TRBD1. V lost 4 bases, J lost 7 bases, and 4 bases stayed unmatched. The CDR3 is 13 residues long. Germline V gene data show CDR1 as LGHNT and CDR2 as FRNRAP. CDR3 bases: TGTGCTAGTGGTTCCGGGACAGGGAGTGGCTACACCTTC. This translates into CASGSGTGSGYTF.

The chain employs TRBV18 and TRBJ1-2; possibly TRBD1 for D (6 bases). This CDR3 has 13 amino acids. Germline V gene sequence: CDR1 KGHSH, CDR2 LQKENI. Trimming took 0 bases from V and 7 from J, leaving 9 bases between them. The CDR3 is CASSPPGQAGYTF. CDR3 in DNA: TGTGCCAGCTCACCACCGGGACAAGCTGGCTACACCTTC.

The V and J genes are TRBV5-1 and TRBJ1-2; D may be TRBD1 (6 bases). Trimming cost V 0 bases and J 3 bases, with 12 bases left between them. CDR1 SGHRS and CDR2 YFSETQ come from the germline V gene. The CDR3 has 15 amino acids. CDR3 residues: CASSLGGGMDYGYTF. Written as DNA, the CDR3 is TGCGCCAGCAGCTTGGGAGGGGGAATGGACTATGGCTACACCTTC.

V is TRBV25-1 and J is TRBJ2-5, with D perhaps TRBD2 (6 bases). This CDR3 contains 13 residues. Germline V CDR1 and CDR2: MGHDK, SYGVNS. Trimming left V 4 bases short and J 2 bases short, with 8 bases between. For the CDR3, the DNA is TGTGCCAGCAGTGGAGCGGGTCAAGAGACCCAGTACTTC. Amino acids: CASSGAGQETQYF.

This sequence joins TRBV23-1 and TRBJ2-5; the D gene is possibly TRBD2 (6 bases). TRBV23-1 has ORF status, its function being uncertain. Trimming stripped 9 bases from V and 1 base from J, with 15 bases between. The CDR3 totals 14 residues. The CDR3 DNA sequence: TGCGCCAGGGCGGGACTCAAAACCCAAGAGACCCAGTACTTC. It yields the protein CARAGLKTQETQYF.

The chain links TRBV2 to TRBJ2-1; 8 nucleotides line up with TRBD1. V dropped 6 bases and J dropped 3; count of bases not matched to a gene: 16. Germline CDR1 and CDR2: SNHLY and FYNNEI. The CDR3 has 18 amino acids. CDR3 sequence (DNA): TGTGCCAGCAGCGATACCCCTCTGACAGGGGTGATCTACAATGAGCAGTTCTTC. This sequence encodes CASSDTPLTGVIYNEQFF.

This clone has a handful of counts. Written as DNA, the CDR3 is TGTGCCAGCAGCCCCTGGGAGCGGGAGTACAATGAGCAGTTCTTC. Translated: CASSPWEREYNEQFF. The chain recombines TRBV3-1 (or the pseudogene TRBV3-2) with TRBJ2-1; the match to TRBD2 covers 8 bases. Losses at the gene ends were 4 bases for V and 4 bases for J; bases not matched to a gene: 6. The CDR3 has 15 amino acids. Germline CDR1 is LGHDT and CDR2 is YNNKEL (reference sequence).

This chain joins TRBV5-1 and TRBJ1-1; TRBD1 matches 7 bases. Looked up from germline, CDR1 is SGHRS and CDR2 is YFSETQ. The CDR3 is made up of 15 amino acids. V was clipped by 0 bases and J by 7 bases; unmatched bases: 9. As DNA, the CDR3 is TGCGCCAGCAGCTTGGAGGGGGCGCGTATCGATGAAGCTTTCTTT. The encoded protein is CASSLEGARIDEAFF. Full variable domain (outside the CDR3, taken from reference TRBV5-1 and TRBJ1-1): KAGVTQTPRYLIKTRGQQVTLSCSPISGHRSVSWYQQTPGQGLQFLFEYFSETQRNKGNFPGRFSGRQFSNSRSEMNVSTLELGDSALYLCASSLEGARIDEAFFGQGTRLTVV.

The rearrangement joins TRBV11-2 to TRBJ2-5; 11 bases are shared with TRBD1. Losses at the gene ends were 5 bases for V and 7 bases for J; bases not matched to a gene: 9. Germline V CDR1 and CDR2: SGHAT, FQNNGV. This CDR3 contains 15 residues. CDR3 in amino acids: CASSGRTGGDGTQYF. In DNA form, the CDR3 reads TGTGCCAGCAGCGGACGGACAGGGGGCGATGGGACCCAGTACTTC. Full variable domain (remainder filled in from reference TRBV11-2 and TRBJ2-5): EAGVAQSPRYKIIEKRQSVAFWCNPISGHATLYWYQQILGQGPKLLIQFQNNGVVDDSQLPKDRFSAERLKGVDSTLKIQPAKLEDSAVYLCASSGRTGGDGTQYFGPGTRLLVL.

This chain links TRBV2 with TRBJ1-3; D not certain. From germline, CDR1 is SNHLY and CDR2 FYNNEI. V shed 7 bases and J shed 0 bases, with 16 bases lying between them. CDR3 length: 16 residues. The CDR3 sequence: CASMRALLDSGNTIYF. The DNA for the CDR3 is TGTGCCAGCATGCGGGCCCTACTCGACTCTGGAAACACCATATATTTT.

This chain uses TRBV19 with TRBJ2-1; TRBD2 might be the D (7 bases). CDR1 is LNHDA and CDR2 is SQIVND in the germline V gene (reference sequence). The ends were cut back, 5 bases at V and 2 bases at J, with 13 bases in the middle. This CDR3 has 15 residues. CDR3 bases: TGTGCCAGTAGTCTAGGCGGGGGCCCCTACAATGAGCAGTTCTTC. It translates to CASSLGGGPYNEQFF.

This chain uses TRBV5-4 with TRBJ2-2; TRBD1 agrees at 10 bases. The V gene's germline CDR1 is SGHNT and CDR2 YYREEE (reference sequence). The CDR3 contains 17 residues. V lost 3 bases, J lost 6 bases, and 11 bases stayed unmatched. CDR3 nucleotide sequence: TGTGCCAGCAGCTCCACTCCGGGACAGGGGCTCTCCGGGGAGCTGTTTTTT. As protein: CASSSTPGQGLSGELFF.

The J gene is TRBJ1-1, the V gene TRBV28; the D is unclear. Looked up from germline, CDR1 is MDHEN and CDR2 is SYDVKM. With 6 bases removed from V and 1 base from J, the gap between germline ends came to 15 bases. The CDR3 sequence is 15 residues long. The CDR3 spells CASRIDTIPNTEAFF. The CDR3 nucleotides are TGTGCCAGCAGGATAGACACGATCCCGAACACTGAAGCTTTCTTT.

This sequence joins TRBV9 and TRBJ2-7; 9 bases line up with TRBD1. CDR1 is SGDLS, CDR2 YYNGEE, per germline. The CDR3 covers 13 residues. V lost 5 bases to trimming and J lost 5 bases; unmatched junction nucleotides: 5. CDR3 loop: CASSKQGADEQYF. CDR3 DNA sequence: TGTGCCAGCAGTAAACAGGGGGCCGACGAGCAGTACTTC. Complete variable domain (other parts from reference TRBV9 and TRBJ2-7): DSGVTQTPKHLITATGQRVTLRCSPRSGDLSVYWYQQSLDQGLQFLIQYYNGEERAKGNILERFSAQQFPDLHSELNLSSLELGDSALYFCASSKQGADEQYFGPGTRLTVT.

V is TRBV3-1 (or the pseudogene TRBV3-2) and J is TRBJ2-1, with D perhaps TRBD1 (5 bases). V lost 2 bases and J lost 1, with 12 bases in between. Germline CDR1 is LGHDT and CDR2 is YNNKEL (reference sequence). This CDR3 is 16 amino acids long. DNA of the CDR3: TGTGCCAGCAGCCAAATCCTTGACAGATCCTACAATGAGCAGTTCTTC. This sequence encodes CASSQILDRSYNEQFF.

Concerning this clone: Other DNA sequences in this sample translate to the same CDR3. The rearrangement links TRBV18 to TRBJ2-7, with D perhaps matching TRBD1 (5 bases). The germline V gene encodes CDR1 KGHSH and CDR2 LQKENI. V shed 0 bases and J shed 2 bases, with 11 bases lying between them. The CDR3 is 15 residues long. CDR3 sequence reads: CASSPPGQGTYEQYF. DNA for the CDR3: TGTGCCAGCTCACCACCGGGGCAGGGAACCTACGAGCAGTACTTC.

The gene calls are TRBV7-9 and TRBJ2-7; unclear D gene. V was shortened by 5 bases and J by 0 bases, with 5 bases between the two germline ends. Germline CDR1 SEHNR, CDR2 FQNEAQ (reference sequence). The CDR3 sequence is 12 residues long. Here the CDR3 DNA reads TGTGCCAGCAGCCCAATCTCCTACGAGCAGTACTTC. Amino acid sequence: CASSPISYEQYF.

This sequence joins TRBV19 and TRBJ2-1, with 12 bases lining up with TRBD2. This CDR3 has 13 residues. The V segment lost 2 bases and the J segment 13 bases; nucleotides outside the gene matches: 3. CDR1 and CDR2 (germline): LNHDA, SQIVND (reference sequence). The CDR3 spells CASSILAGGSQFF. CDR3 in DNA: TGTGCCAGTAGTATACTAGCGGGAGGGTCACAGTTCTTC.

The rearrangement links TRBV6-5 to TRBJ1-4; TRBD1 matches at 9 bases. Per the germline V gene, CDR1 is MNHEY and CDR2 is SVGAGI. This CDR3 has 14 amino acids. V was pared by 4 bases and J by 7 bases, with 4 bases of the junction left unmatched. The CDR3 coding sequence is TGTGCCAGCAGTTCGGGACAGGGAGGTGAAAAACTGTTTTTT. This sequence encodes CASSSGQGGEKLFF.

The V gene is TRBV24-1, the J gene TRBJ2-6, with D maybe TRBD2 (6 bases). V was clipped by 7 bases and J by 0 bases, with 15 bases between them. The CDR3 consists of 17 residues. Germline CDR1 and CDR2: KGHDR and SFDVKD. CDR3 sequence (DNA): TGTGCCACCAGCGAAGGGACTTACAGCTCTGGGGCCAACGTCCTGACTTTC. Protein sequence: CATSEGTYSSGANVLTF.